A selection of T cell receptor beta chains follows, all from one sample in a study of cytomegalovirus exposure and HLA in healthy donors. Assay: immunoSEQ multiplex PCR; the TCRdb copy retains only in-frame clones and omits some. Among 150,000 to 200,000 clones listed, about 81% were seen once. The sample was PBMCs. The receptor source for this set is a woman aged 45-59 years in good health and CMV-seropositive. CDR3s include the opening cysteine and the closing phenylalanine or tryptophan. Fields, in order: CDR3 length, J gene, clone size, V gene, CDR3 protein. Clone size appears in some rows only: once, few, many, or a class for an expanded clone.

length: 14
J: TRBJ1-1
size: .
V: TRBV28
CDR3: CASSQLQGPAEAFF

length: 13
J: TRBJ1-5
size: .
V: TRBV10-2
CDR3: CASSETGDQPQHF

length: 15
J: TRBJ2-7
size: .
V: TRBV7-8
CDR3: CASSLGTSGEGEQYF

length: 16
J: TRBJ2-5
size: .
V: TRBV7-2
CDR3: CASSSLWLAGEETQYF

length: 13
J: TRBJ1-1
size: .
V: TRBV30
CDR3: CAWLGGLNTEAFF

length: 14
J: TRBJ2-7
size: once
V: TRBV7-3
CDR3: CASSLSGTSHEQYF

length: 14
J: TRBJ2-7
size: once
V: TRBV28
CDR3: CASSFDRGNYEQYF

length: 15
J: TRBJ2-3
size: .
V: TRBV29-1
CDR3: CSVSLAGPGTDTQYF

length: 14
J: TRBJ1-5
size: .
V: TRBV18
CDR3: CASSPGQGNQPQHF

length: 16
J: TRBJ1-6
size: .
V: TRBV2
CDR3: CASSDKDRVNNSPLHF

length: 13
J: TRBJ2-5
size: .
V: TRBV4-3
CDR3: CASSKDSGETQYF

length: 15
J: TRBJ2-3
size: .
V: TRBV7-2
CDR3: CASSRLAGGLDTQYF

length: 13
J: TRBJ2-2
size: .
V: TRBV2
CDR3: CASGRGGTGELFF

length: 12
J: TRBJ2-3
size: once
V: TRBV30
CDR3: CASSEGADTQYF

length: 14
J: TRBJ1-2
size: .
V: TRBV19
CDR3: CASSSNRMLRGYTF

length: 15
J: TRBJ1-5
size: .
V: TRBV6-6
CDR3: CASSYSNGGNQPQHF

length: 12
J: TRBJ2-7
size: .
V: TRBV29-1
CDR3: CSASGTGREQYF

length: 16
J: TRBJ2-5
size: once
V: TRBV12-5
CDR3: CASGFTPDKLQETQYF

length: 14
J: TRBJ1-5
size: .
V: TRBV5-1
CDR3: CASSEGAEGQPQHF

length: 14
J: TRBJ1-3
size: once
V: TRBV9
CDR3: CASSDPSSGNTIYF

length: 17
J: TRBJ2-6
size: .
V: TRBV4-2
CDR3: CASSLYRESSGANVLTF

length: 13
J: TRBJ1-1
size: .
V: TRBV7-7
CDR3: CASSYDMNTEAFF

length: 14
J: TRBJ2-7
size: .
V: TRBV2
CDR3: CASSEYRGTYEQYF

length: 11
J: TRBJ2-1
size: .
V: TRBV7-9
CDR3: CARQDYNEQFF

length: 15
J: TRBJ1-6
size: .
V: TRBV4-3
CDR3: CASSLDTGGSSPLHF

length: 14
J: TRBJ1-6
size: .
V: TRBV28
CDR3: CASNLGQGGSPLHF

length: 18
J: TRBJ2-3
size: .
V: TRBV5-4
CDR3: CATRPGLAGGGRTDTQYF

length: 11
J: TRBJ2-7
size: .
V: TRBV20-1
CDR3: CSARRGHEQYF

length: 11
J: .
size: .
V: TRBV6-7
CDR3: CASVRTYEQYF

length: 16
J: TRBJ1-5
size: once
V: TRBV18
CDR3: CASSPQGASLDQPQHF

length: 14
J: TRBJ1-2
size: few
V: TRBV5-1
CDR3: CASSTGQDTYGYTF